The 30 T cell receptor beta chains given below trace back to one sample, sequenced in a study of blood T cell repertoires in COVID-19. Assay: immunoSEQ multiplex PCR; the TCRdb copy retains only in-frame clones and omits some. The sample holds over 90,000 clones; 88% are singletons and the top ten take 3% to 3.5%. Input material: peripheral blood. The receptors shown here come from a human donor in a cohort sampled during active COVID-19.

This chain connects TRBV4-1 to TRBJ2-5; D perhaps matches TRBD1 (6 bases). The CDR3 spans 14 residues. CDR1 is MGHRA, CDR2 YSYEKL, per germline. Trimming cost V 4 bases and J 1 base, with 10 bases left between them. The chain's CDR3 is CASSPGAIQETQYF. The CDR3 coding sequence is TGCGCCAGCAGCCCAGGGGCGATCCAAGAGACCCAGTACTTC.

As DNA, the CDR3 is TGTGCCAGTCACCCTGGAGGCGGTTTCCCTGAAGCTTTCTTT. This encodes CASHPGGGFPEAFF. The J gene is TRBJ1-1, the V gene TRBV19; D gene ambiguous. Germline loops: CDR1 LNHDA, CDR2 SQIVND (reference sequence). Trimming took 8 bases from V and 6 from J, leaving 19 bases between them. The CDR3 loop spans 14 amino acids.

The CDR3 nucleotides read TGTGCCAGCAGAGGACTCACCTACGAGCAGTACTTC. Its protein product is CASRGLTYEQYF. This chain joins TRBV27 and TRBJ2-7, with D perhaps TRBD2 (5 bases). Trimming shortened V by 6 bases and J by 2 bases, and 8 bases separated the two germline ends. Germline loops: CDR1 MNHEY, CDR2 SMNVEV (reference sequence). The CDR3 covers 12 residues.

This clone came up once. V gene TRBV30 combines with J gene TRBJ1-2, with 9 bases matching TRBD1. This CDR3 contains 15 residues. V was clipped by 4 bases and J by 6 bases; unmatched bases: 12. Looked up from germline, CDR1 is GTSNPN and CDR2 is SVGIG (reference sequence). The CDR3 spells CAWTRPGTGFNGYTF. The DNA for the CDR3 is TGTGCCTGGACCCGTCCCGGGACAGGGTTCAATGGCTACACCTTC.

This clone turned up a few times. The chain employs TRBV2 and TRBJ2-7; the match to TRBD2 covers 15 bases. Germline CDR1 and CDR2: SNHLY and FYNNEI. The CDR3 length is 16 residues. Trimming cost V 6 bases and J 4 bases; bases outside gene matches: 7. The DNA for the CDR3 is TGTGCCAGCAGCGGACTAGCGGGGGGGCAGGAATACGAGCAGTACTTC. It translates to CASSGLAGGQEYEQYF.

The rearrangement uses TRBV3-1 (or the pseudogene TRBV3-2) and TRBJ1-5; tentatively, D is TRBD1 (5 bases). This CDR3 has 15 residues. CDR1 is LGHDT and CDR2 is YNNKEL in the germline V gene (reference sequence). The V end was cut by 1 base, the J end by 1 base, with 8 bases between. The chain's CDR3 is CASSQVGGSNQPQHF. CDR3 DNA: TGTGCCAGCAGCCAAGTGGGGGGAAGCAATCAGCCCCAGCATTTT.

The chain employs TRBV29-1 and TRBJ2-7; D unclear. Germline-derived CDR1 and CDR2 are SQVTM and ANQGSEA. Trimming shortened V by 4 bases and J by 0 bases, and 13 bases separated the two germline ends. The length of the CDR3 is 14 residues. CDR3: CSVVSALRSYEQYF. Written as DNA, the CDR3 is TGCAGCGTTGTTTCTGCGTTACGCTCCTACGAGCAGTACTTC.

The chain links TRBV7-2 to TRBJ2-2; D may be TRBD1 (6 bases). Trimming removed 3 bases from V and 6 bases from J, with 14 bases in between. Germline loops: CDR1 SGHTA, CDR2 FQGNSA. This CDR3 spans 15 amino acids. The CDR3 loop reads CASSFLQGSAGELFF. CDR3 nucleotide sequence: TGTGCCAGCAGCTTCCTTCAGGGGTCGGCCGGGGAGCTGTTTTTT.

This rearrangement joins TRBV6-5 to TRBJ1-1; 7 nucleotides align to TRBD1. The CDR3 is 14 residues long. The V gene's germline CDR1 is MNHEY and CDR2 SVGAGI. The junction had 5 bases not matched to a gene; V was cut back by 7 bases and J by 0 bases. CDR3 sequence reads: CASTNGQVNTEAFF. CDR3 coding DNA: TGTGCCAGCACAAACGGACAGGTGAACACTGAAGCTTTCTTT.

The chain recombines TRBV5-6 with TRBJ1-3; D may be TRBD1 (5 bases). Germline values: CDR1 SGHDT, CDR2 YYEEEE. The length of the CDR3 is 14 residues. V shed 2 bases and J shed 4 bases, with 10 bases lying between them. CDR3 in DNA: TGTGCCAGCAGCTTATCGGGGGTCGGAAACACCATATATTTT. It yields the protein CASSLSGVGNTIYF.

The chain carries TRBV9 and TRBJ1-2; D uncertain. This CDR3 spans 15 amino acids. V was trimmed by 0 bases and J by 0 bases, leaving 9 bases between them. Per the germline V gene, CDR1 is SGDLS and CDR2 is YYNGEE. CDR3 sequence reads: CASSVAGRTNYGYTF. CDR3 coding DNA: TGTGCCAGCAGCGTAGCTGGGAGAACTAACTATGGCTACACCTTC.

Of note for this clone: The same CDR3 is also encoded by other DNA sequences in this sample. The V gene is TRBV3-1 (or the pseudogene TRBV3-2), the J gene TRBJ1-2; D is undetermined. V dropped 4 bases and J dropped 11 bases, with 11 bases sitting between them. CDR1 and CDR2 (germline): LGHDT, YNNKEL (reference sequence). CDR3 length: 11 residues. CDR3 nucleotide sequence: TGTGCCAGCAGCCGAGGCCGCGGGTACACCTTC. Protein product: CASSRGRGYTF.

This clone was seen once. The genes are TRBV7-2 and TRBJ2-7, with a possible D match to TRBD2 (6 bases). Germline values: CDR1 SGHTA, CDR2 FQGNSA. Trimming pared 4 bases from V and 4 bases from J, leaving 29 bases between. The CDR3 sequence is 19 residues long. The CDR3 bases are TGTGCCAGCAGCTGGGGGGAGGATCCGAGACAGAGCCCCAGGTACGAGCAGTACTTC. This encodes CASSWGEDPRQSPRYEQYF.

This clone has just one count. This sample includes further DNA sequences coding for the same CDR3. The V gene is TRBV5-1, the J gene TRBJ2-3, with 13 bases that match TRBD2. Unmatched junction bases numbered 2, after V lost 4 bases and J lost 3 bases. The germline V gene encodes CDR1 SGHRS and CDR2 YFSETQ. The CDR3 runs 15 residues. This CDR3 reads CASSTSGGATDTQYF. The CDR3 DNA reads as TGCGCCAGCAGCACTAGCGGGGGGGCAACAGATACGCAGTATTTT.

The rearrangement links TRBV16 to TRBJ2-7; 7 bases align to TRBD2. J gave up 4 bases and V 1 base, and 7 bases lay outside the gene matches. The CDR3 loop spans 15 amino acids. Germline V gene sequence: CDR1 KGHSY, CDR2 FQNENV. In nucleotides, the CDR3 is TGTGCCAGCAGCCAATGGGGCGGGGGTACTTACGAGCAGTACTTC. As protein: CASSQWGGGTYEQYF.

The rearrangement links TRBV7-2 to TRBJ2-5, with D uncertain. Germline V gene lookup returns CDR1 SGHTA and CDR2 FQGNSA. Trimming took off 5 bases at V and 5 bases at J, with 9 bases between the two ends. The CDR3 is made up of 12 amino acids. CDR3 DNA: TGTGCCAGCAGCCCCCCCGGTGAGACCCAGTACTTC. Translation: CASSPPGETQYF.

This rearrangement joins TRBV18 to TRBJ2-7; 7 bases map to TRBD1. The CDR3 sequence is 14 residues long. V gave up 3 bases and J gave up 3 bases; unmatched junction bases: 5. Germline V gene sequence: CDR1 KGHSH, CDR2 LQKENI. CDR3 residues: CASSPGTESYEQYF. CDR3 bases: TGTGCCAGCTCACCGGGGACAGAGAGCTACGAGCAGTACTTC. Using reference TRBV18 and TRBJ2-7 for the parts outside the CDR3, the full variable domain is NAGVMQNPRHLVRRRGQEARLRCSPMKGHSHVYWYRQLPEEGLKFMVYLQKENIIDESGMPKERFSAEFPKEGPSILRIQQVVRGDSAAYFCASSPGTESYEQYFGPGTRLTVT.

V and J are TRBV6-1 and TRBJ2-5, with 11 bases matching TRBD2. V gave up 4 bases and J gave up 6 bases; unmatched junction bases: 10. Germline lookup yields CDR1 MNHNS and CDR2 SASEGT. This CDR3 contains 16 residues. The CDR3: CASSVDIVAGGQTQYF. CDR3 sequence (DNA): TGTGCCAGCAGTGTCGATATAGTAGCGGGAGGGCAGACCCAGTACTTC.

The chain recombines TRBV20-1 with TRBJ2-7, with 13 bases matching TRBD2. This CDR3 has 16 residues. The germline V gene encodes CDR1 DFQATT and CDR2 SNEGSKA (reference sequence). V gave up 3 bases and J gave up 6 bases; unmatched junction bases: 11. The CDR3, as DNA: TGCAGTGCTAGTGGGACTAGCGGGACAAAGTTTCCCGAGCAGTACTTC. Protein: CSASGTSGTKFPEQYF.

The V call is TRBV29-1, the J call TRBJ1-2; TRBD1 matches 8 bases. The CDR3 consists of 14 residues. Looked up from germline, CDR1 is SQVTM and CDR2 is ANQGSEA. V shed 6 bases, J shed 5 bases, and the junction held 11 bases outside the gene matches. In DNA form, the CDR3 reads TGCAGCGTCTGGACAGGGCACTCGGTTTATGGCTACACCTTC. Translating it yields CSVWTGHSVYGYTF.

The chain is built from TRBV27 and TRBJ2-1; D might be TRBD1 (5 bases). Trimming removed 3 bases from V and 5 bases from J, with 5 bases in between. This CDR3 comprises 12 residues. Per the germline V gene, CDR1 is MNHEY and CDR2 is SMNVEV (reference sequence). The CDR3 loop is CASSLDNNEQFF. The DNA for the CDR3 is TGTGCCAGCAGTTTGGACAACAATGAGCAGTTCTTC.

The rearrangement links TRBV28 to TRBJ2-7; 12 nucleotides align to TRBD2. CDR3 length: 13 residues. With 9 bases clipped from V and 7 bases from J, the junction kept 7 bases outside the gene matches. Germline V gene data show CDR1 as MDHEN and CDR2 as SYDVKM. The CDR3 DNA reads as TGTGCCAGAAAGACTAGCGGGAGCCCGGAGCAGTACTTC. Translated, it gives CARKTSGSPEQYF. The variable domain in full, completed from reference TRBV28 and TRBJ2-7, reads DVKVTQSSRYLVKRTGEKVFLECVQDMDHENMFWYRQDPGLGLRLIYFSYDVKMKEKGDIPEGYSVSREKKERFSLILESASTNQTSMYLCARKTSGSPEQYFGPGTRLTVT.

The chain uses TRBV5-6 and TRBJ2-7; D remains ambiguous. The germline V gene has CDR1 SGHDT and CDR2 YYEEEE. Trimming removed 0 bases from V and 2 bases from J, with 6 bases in between. The CDR3 has 13 residues. CDR3 coding DNA: TGTGCCAGCAGCTTGGCGAGAGCCTACGAGCAGTACTTC. Translating it yields CASSLARAYEQYF.

This clone was counted only a few times. V is TRBV11-3 and J is TRBJ1-4, with D hard to call. The germline V gene has CDR1 SGHNT and CDR2 YENEEA. Trimming took off 7 bases at V and 6 bases at J, with 21 bases between the two ends. The CDR3 is made up of 16 amino acids. The CDR3, as DNA: TGTGCCAGCACCCAAAGTGGGAGTCAAAGGGATGAAAAACTGTTTTTT. Its translation is CASTQSGSQRDEKLFF.

CDR3 bases: TGCGCCAGCAGCCTCCGACAGGGATGGGAGCAGTTCTTC. Its translation: CASSLRQGWEQFF. V usage is TRBV4-1 and J usage is TRBJ2-1, with 7 bases identical to TRBD1. The CDR3 contains 13 residues. From germline, CDR1 is MGHRA and CDR2 YSYEKL. The J segment lost 10 bases and the V segment lost 4 bases, leaving 7 bases of the junction unmatched.

The rearrangement uses TRBV30 and TRBJ2-7, with D perhaps matching TRBD2 (6 bases). V shed 1 base and J shed 0 bases, with 10 bases lying between them. Looked up from germline, CDR1 is GTSNPN and CDR2 is SVGIG (reference sequence). The CDR3 is 14 residues long. CDR3 amino acids: CAWSEGLGSYEQYF. The DNA of the CDR3 is TGTGCCTGGAGTGAGGGACTGGGCTCCTACGAGCAGTACTTC.

V gene TRBV7-2 combines with J gene TRBJ1-2, with TRBD1 identical over 10 bases. The germline V gene has CDR1 SGHTA and CDR2 FQGNSA. CDR3 size: 16 residues. V was clipped by 1 base and J by 3 bases; unmatched bases: 5. The CDR3 sequence is CASSLGGQGLYYGYTF. CDR3 DNA: TGTGCCAGCAGCTTAGGGGGACAGGGGCTCTACTATGGCTACACCTTC. The full variable domain, rest sourced from reference TRBV7-2 and TRBJ1-2, is GAGVSQSPSNKVTEKGKDVELRCDPISGHTALYWYRQSLGQGLEFLIYFQGNSAPDKSGLPSDRFSAERTGGSVSTLTIQRTQQEDSAVYLCASSLGGQGLYYGYTFGSGTRLTVV.

The V call is TRBV7-2, the J call TRBJ1-5; D not resolved. Germline CDR1 reads SGHTA; CDR2 reads FQGNSA. V lost 6 bases, J lost 0 bases, and 12 bases lay in between. This CDR3 region has 15 residues. The CDR3 DNA follows: TGTGCCAGCAGGGATGGGCCACATAGCAATCAGCCCCAGCATTTT. Protein: CASRDGPHSNQPQHF.

The gene calls are TRBV9 and TRBJ1-4, with 7 nucleotides matching TRBD1. CDR1 is SGDLS, CDR2 YYNGEE, per germline. V trimming: 4 bases; J trimming: 8 bases; junction bases outside the gene matches: 8. The CDR3 sequence is 14 residues long. CDR3: CASSSGQPSEKLFF. The CDR3 nucleotides are TGTGCCAGCAGCTCGGGACAGCCTTCGGAAAAACTGTTTTTT.

The V call is TRBV30, the J call TRBJ2-7, with 9 bases aligning to TRBD1. V lost 0 bases, J lost 6 bases, and 6 bases stayed unmatched. Germline V lookup: CDR1 GTSNPN, CDR2 SVGIG (reference sequence). CDR3 size: 14 residues. The CDR3 DNA sequence: TGTGCCTGGAGTGTCGGACAGGGGTTTTTCGAGCAGTACTTC. Protein sequence: CAWSVGQGFFEQYF.